The TCR beta chain under discussion was sequenced for a study of blood T cell repertoires in COVID-19. Study-wide background: The cDNA or gDNA used as material had been derived from T cells, B-cell-depleted T cells, or PBMCs.

In the authors' workflow: How many nucleated cells were present was estimated from reference gene primer amplification. The data were produced by immunoSEQ multiplex PCR, yet TCRdb's version contains in-frame clones alone and is incomplete. V and J calls and clone size are copied from that table; D and trimming were computed from the DNA. The table records about 380,000 clones, about 80% of them present only once. This clone appeared once. Deletions cut 0 bases from V and 8 bases from J, with 11 bases between. The CDR3 has 13 amino acids. Germline V gene data show CDR1 as SGDLS and CDR2 as YYNGEE. The chain joins TRBV9 to TRBJ1-2; a possible D gene is TRBD1 (5 bases). Material for sequencing was peripheral blood. The receptor's source is a human donor with acute or convalescent COVID-19. The donor label of this sample is uncertain. The CDR3 protein is CASSVGQPRGYTF. CDR3 nucleotides: TGTGCCAGCAGCGTAGGACAGCCACGGGGCTACACCTTC.